The sequence of this TCR beta chain was determined in a study of cytomegalovirus exposure and HLA in healthy donors. General observations from the study: Accurate prediction of HLA-A and HLA-B alleles (for most subjects) was reportedly achieved from TCR beta sequences. Many donors carried some public TCRs, although rarity characterized most TCR sequences.

Germline-derived CDR1 and CDR2 are MDHEN and SYDVKM. Germline trimming cut 4 bases from V and 3 bases from J; bases unmatched to any gene: 5. The CDR3 is 15 residues long. A note on this clone: What it recognizes is unknown.

60 Vbeta and 13 Jbeta primers were used in PCR. Data came from immunoSEQ multiplex PCR; TCRdb stores just in-frame clones and leaves some out. The table has about 78,000 clones, more than 65% seen once. Sequencing was done on a sample of PBMCs. This TCR was recovered from a middle-aged woman in good health and CMV-seropositive. V usage is TRBV28 and J usage is TRBJ1-2; TRBD1 matches 10 bases. CDR3 DNA sequence: TGTGCCAGCAGTTCGCCCGGGACAGGGGACTATGGCTACACCTTC. It translates to CASSSPGTGDYGYTF.